The entry below gives a single T cell receptor (beta chain) sequence along with its context. What it recognizes is unknown. These data come from a study of T cells in Graves' hyperthyroidism and ophthalmopathy. The investigators amplified TCR beta CDR3 regions from RNA transcripts. The primer set for the first-round RT-PCR of the TCR CDR3 was HTBI. TCRdb re-called the multiplex PCR reads with MiXCR, one entry per CDR3 protein. In the table there are around 400,000 distinct CDR3 sequences, 13% to 15% of which are singletons. Trimming at V came to 4 bases and at J to 5 bases, leaving 6 bases not matched to a gene. Germline V lookup: CDR1 MNHEY, CDR2 SVGAGI. The CDR3 is 15 amino acids. Overall study findings and caveats: Peripheral blood also featured most of the thyroid clonotypes expanded above 0.001.

Ophthalmopathy patients had moderate-to-severe active disease, CAS ≥3, NOSPECS ≥4, and disease duration under 3 months. V and J are TRBV6-5 and TRBJ1-4; 8 nucleotides match TRBD1. This receptor was obtained from a woman in her sixties or seventies with Graves' ophthalmopathy. Sequenced input: blood. CDR3 protein: CASSSGQGLNEKLFF. For the CDR3, the DNA is TGTGCCAGCAGTTCCGGACAGGGTCTGAATGAAAAACTGTTTTTT.